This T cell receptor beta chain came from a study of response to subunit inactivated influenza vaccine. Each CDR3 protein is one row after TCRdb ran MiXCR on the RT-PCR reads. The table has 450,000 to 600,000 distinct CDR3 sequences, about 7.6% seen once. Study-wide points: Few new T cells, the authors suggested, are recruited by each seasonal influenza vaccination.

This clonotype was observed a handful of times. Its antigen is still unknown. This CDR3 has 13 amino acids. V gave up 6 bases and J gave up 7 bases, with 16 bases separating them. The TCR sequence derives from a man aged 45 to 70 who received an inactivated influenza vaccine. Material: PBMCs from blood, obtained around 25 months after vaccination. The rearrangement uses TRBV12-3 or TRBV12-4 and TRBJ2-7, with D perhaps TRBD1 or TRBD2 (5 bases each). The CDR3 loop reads CASRGPLSWEQYF. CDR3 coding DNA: TGTGCCAGCAGGGGACCTCTTAGTTGGGAGCAGTACTTC.